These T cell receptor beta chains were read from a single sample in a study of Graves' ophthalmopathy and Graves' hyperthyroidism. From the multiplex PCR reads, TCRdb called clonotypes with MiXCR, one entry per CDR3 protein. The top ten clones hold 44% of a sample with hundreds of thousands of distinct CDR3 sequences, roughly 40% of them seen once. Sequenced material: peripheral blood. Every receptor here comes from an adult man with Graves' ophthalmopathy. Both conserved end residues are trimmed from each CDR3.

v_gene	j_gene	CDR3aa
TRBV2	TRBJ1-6	ASSEEGQPNSPLH
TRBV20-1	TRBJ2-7	SGGQDPSEQY
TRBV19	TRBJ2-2	ASSMRQGANTGELF
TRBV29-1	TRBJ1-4	SATVGRNEKLF
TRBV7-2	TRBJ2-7	ASSLGLQEDYEQY
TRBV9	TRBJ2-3	ASSELTGGQEDTQY
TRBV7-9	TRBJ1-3	ASSSGTPIGNTIY
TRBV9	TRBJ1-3	ASSVSWTAGNTIY
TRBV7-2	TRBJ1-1	ASSSGGTNTEAF
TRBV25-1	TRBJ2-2	ASSSGPIGELF
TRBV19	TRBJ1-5	ASKIRGAYDQPQH
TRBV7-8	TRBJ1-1	ASSFTNTEAF
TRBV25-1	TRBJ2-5	ASRRGVGETQY
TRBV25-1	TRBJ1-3	ASSGRGFRGNTIY
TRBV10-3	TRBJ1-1	AISECGQDGTEAF
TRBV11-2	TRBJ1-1	ASSLVSGTTEAF
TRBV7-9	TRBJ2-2	ASSLPPGRTSTGELF
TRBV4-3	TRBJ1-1	ASSQEGTGTEAF
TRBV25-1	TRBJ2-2	ASSPPGQGSTGELF
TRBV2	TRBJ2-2	ASSWDFTGELF
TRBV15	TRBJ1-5	ATSRNHNQPQH
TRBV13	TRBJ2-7	ASSPAGAVSYEQY
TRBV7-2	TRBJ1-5	ASSLGTGSRPQH
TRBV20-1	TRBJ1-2	SASSGRVNYGYT
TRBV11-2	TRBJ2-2	ASSFKVNTGELF
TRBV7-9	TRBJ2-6	ASSRYGGSGANVLT
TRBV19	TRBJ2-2	ASIGLNTGELF
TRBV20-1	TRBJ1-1	SASGSLAEAF
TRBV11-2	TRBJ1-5	ASSLDGGLDNQPQH
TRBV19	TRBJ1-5	ASSPRDVNQPQH
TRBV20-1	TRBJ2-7	SVFLSGTAKNYEQY
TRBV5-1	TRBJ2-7	ASSLGAVNYEQY
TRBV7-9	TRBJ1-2	ASSLDKGTYGYT
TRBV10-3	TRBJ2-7	ASSYGGRGTRVEQY
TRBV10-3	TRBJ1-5	AISDATEGSTH
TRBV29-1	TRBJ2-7	SGGTGGDEQY
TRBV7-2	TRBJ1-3	ASRSGTAYGNTIY
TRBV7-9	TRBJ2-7	ASIRQGAYEQY
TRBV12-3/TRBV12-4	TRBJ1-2	ASSTPTGGNYGYT
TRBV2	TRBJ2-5	ASSAGLGETQY
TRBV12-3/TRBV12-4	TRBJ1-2	ASSTTGGGYT
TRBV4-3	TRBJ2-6	ASSQERLLVTGANVLT
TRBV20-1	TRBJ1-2	SARWDRGFNYGYT
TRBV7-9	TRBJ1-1	ASSADGGGTEAF
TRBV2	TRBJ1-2	ASSAYYSLYGYT
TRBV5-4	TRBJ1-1	ASSLGGQGTMNTEAF
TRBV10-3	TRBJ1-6	ASTVQGDNSPLH
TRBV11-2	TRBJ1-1	ASSFPTRQATEAF
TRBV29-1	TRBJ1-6	STMAGDNSPLH
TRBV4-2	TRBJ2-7	ASRHGSGTRPYEQY
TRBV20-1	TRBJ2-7	SAPGSLSYEQY
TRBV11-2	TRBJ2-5	ASSWGTSGTETQY
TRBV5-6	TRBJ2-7	ASTPGLTASYEQY
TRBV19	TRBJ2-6	ASTRLVSGANVLT
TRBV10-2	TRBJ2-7	ASSWEGGGEQY
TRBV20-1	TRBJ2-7	SADGPVEQY
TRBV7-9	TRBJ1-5	ASSGTDLGQPQH
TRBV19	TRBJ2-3	ASSPDQADTQY